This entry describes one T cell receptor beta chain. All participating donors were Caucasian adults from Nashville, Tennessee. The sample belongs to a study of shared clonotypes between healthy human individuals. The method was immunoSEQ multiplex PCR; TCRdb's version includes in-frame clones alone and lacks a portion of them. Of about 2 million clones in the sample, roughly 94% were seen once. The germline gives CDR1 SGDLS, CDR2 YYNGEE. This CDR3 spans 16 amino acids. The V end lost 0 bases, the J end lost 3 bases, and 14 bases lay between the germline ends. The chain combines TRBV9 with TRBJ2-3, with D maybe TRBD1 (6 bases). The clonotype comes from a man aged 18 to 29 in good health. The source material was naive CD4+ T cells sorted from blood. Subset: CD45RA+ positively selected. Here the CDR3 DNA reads TGTGCCAGCAGCGTAGATGAGGGGGTATCGACAGATACGCAGTATTTT. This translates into CASSVDEGVSTDTQYF.